This passage covers 30 T cell receptor beta chains from one sample sequenced in a study of blood T cell repertoires in COVID-19. Profiled with immunoSEQ multiplex PCR; TCRdb holds only in-frame clones, not every one. The table has about 80,000 clones, around 88% seen once. The sequencing input was peripheral blood. The receptors come from an elderly man with active or convalescent COVID-19.

This clone is a singleton in its sample. This chain links TRBV28 with TRBJ2-7; D ambiguous. Between the trimmed V and J ends, which lost 1 base and 3 bases, there was a span of 4 bases. The CDR3 is made up of 12 amino acids. From germline, CDR1 is MDHEN and CDR2 SYDVKM. For the CDR3, the DNA is TGTGCCAGCAGTTTATTCCACTACGAGCAGTACTTC. It encodes CASSLFHYEQYF.

V is TRBV28 and J is TRBJ1-1, with D possibly matching TRBD1 (6 bases). This CDR3 is built from 11 residues. Trimming stripped 6 bases from V and 11 bases from J, with 13 bases between. The germline gives CDR1 MDHEN, CDR2 SYDVKM. CDR3 sequence: CASSPRGDAFF. The CDR3 region has the DNA TGTGCCAGCAGCCCCAGGGGCGACGCTTTCTTT.

The CDR3 nucleotides read TGTGCCAGCTCACCACCTGGGGGCCACGAGCAGTACTTC. This translates into CASSPPGGHEQYF. The chain combines TRBV18 with TRBJ2-7; weak D call: TRBD1 (6 bases). This CDR3 comprises 13 residues. The V end was cut by 0 bases, the J end by 5 bases, with 8 bases between. Germline V gives CDR1 KGHSH, CDR2 LQKENI.

This chain links TRBV3-1 (or the pseudogene TRBV3-2) with TRBJ1-2, with 8 bases identical to TRBD1. J gave up 5 bases and V 4 bases, and 6 bases lay outside the gene matches. There are 14 residues in the CDR3. Germline CDR1 and CDR2: LGHDT and YNNKEL (reference sequence). The CDR3 bases are TGTGCCAGCAGCCCGCAAAGGACAGGGTATGGCTACACCTTC. The encoded protein is CASSPQRTGYGYTF.

This chain connects TRBV18 to TRBJ1-5; D unresolved. Germline assignment: CDR1 KGHSH and CDR2 LQKENI. This CDR3 contains 13 residues. V was pared by 3 bases and J by 4 bases, with 7 bases between. For the CDR3, the DNA is TGTGCCAGCTCACCTACAACAAATCAGCCCCAGCATTTT. Translated, it gives CASSPTTNQPQHF.

Regarding this clone: This CDR3 is also generated by other DNA sequences in the sample. The CDR3 nucleotides read TGTGCCAGCAGCGTAGGCCTAAGGCGGGGGGGGAACACAGATACGCAGTATTTT. It encodes CASSVGLRRGGNTDTQYF. This chain links TRBV9 with TRBJ2-3; 9 positions match TRBD2. CDR1 is SGDLS, CDR2 YYNGEE, per germline. CDR3 size: 18 residues. The V and J ends lost 0 bases and 2 bases, in that order; junction bases with no gene match: 10.

The chain combines TRBV7-6 with TRBJ1-1; 8 bases map to TRBD1. Unmatched junction bases numbered 6, after V lost 7 bases and J lost 2 bases. Looked up from germline, CDR1 is SGHVS and CDR2 is FNYEAQ. CDR3 length: 14 residues. In nucleotides, the CDR3 is TGTGCCAGCACACAGACAGGGGCAAACACTGAAGCTTTCTTT. It codes for CASTQTGANTEAFF.

In this sample, this clone turned up once. The chain links TRBV7-2 to TRBJ2-3; 9 bases match TRBD1. The V gene's germline CDR1 is SGHTA and CDR2 FQGNSA. The J segment lost 4 bases and the V segment lost 5 bases, leaving 4 bases of the junction unmatched. The CDR3 covers 14 residues. Here the CDR3 reads CASSPGQGPDTQYF. CDR3 sequence (DNA): TGTGCCAGCAGCCCCGGACAGGGGCCAGATACGCAGTATTTT.

This rearrangement joins TRBV25-1 to TRBJ2-3; D might be TRBD2 (6 bases). Trimming shortened V by 3 bases and J by 6 bases, and 22 bases separated the two germline ends. Germline V lookup: CDR1 MGHDK, CDR2 SYGVNS. The CDR3 loop spans 17 amino acids. The CDR3 protein is CASSESGGSTLTDTQYF. In DNA, the CDR3 is TGTGCCAGCAGTGAGTCTGGGGGGTCGACCCTAACCGATACGCAGTATTTT.

Written as DNA, the CDR3 is TGCGCCAGCAGCCAAGAGACTGGAAAAAACATTCAGTACTTC. Its translation is CASSQETGKNIQYF. The rearrangement uses TRBV4-3 and TRBJ2-4; D is ambiguous. V was shortened by 0 bases and J by 4 bases, with 7 bases between the two germline ends. The CDR3 totals 14 residues. Germline lookup yields CDR1 LGHNA and CDR2 YSLEER.

V and J are TRBV6-6 and TRBJ1-2, with 10 bases aligning to TRBD1. CDR1 and CDR2 from the germline V gene are MNHNY and SVGAGI (reference sequence). The CDR3 sequence is 16 residues long. V lost 2 bases and J lost 3; bases outside the gene matches: 6. Here the CDR3 DNA reads TGTGCCAGCAGTTACGATGGGGACAGGGGTGACTATGGCTACACCTTC. It yields the protein CASSYDGDRGDYGYTF.

This rearrangement joins TRBV12-3 or TRBV12-4 to TRBJ2-2; D possibly corresponds to TRBD2 (6 bases). This CDR3 comprises 13 residues. Trimming left V 6 bases short and J 4 bases short, with 9 bases between. CDR3 sequence: CASRRGSTGELFF. The DNA for the CDR3 is TGTGCCAGCAGACGGGGGTCCACCGGGGAGCTGTTTTTT.

The J gene is TRBJ2-5, the V gene TRBV7-9, with 7 bases fitting TRBD2. Germline assignment: CDR1 SEHNR and CDR2 FQNEAQ (reference sequence). This CDR3 spans 16 amino acids. Trimming took 3 bases from V and 4 from J; bases not matched to a gene: 11. This CDR3 is CASSLSMGGFGETQYF. The CDR3 DNA reads TGTGCCAGCAGCTTGAGTATGGGGGGGTTTGGAGAGACCCAGTACTTC.

This clone was found once. This rearrangement joins TRBV7-2 to TRBJ2-5, with a weak D call TRBD2 (6 bases). Per germline, CDR1 SGHTA and CDR2 FQGNSA. Deletions cut 5 bases from V and 0 bases from J, with 10 bases between. The CDR3 length is 14 residues. The CDR3 DNA sequence: TGTGCCAGCAGCCCCCGGGAGTACCAAGAGACCCAGTACTTC. Amino acids: CASSPREYQETQYF.

This clone came up a few times. The chain has TRBV18 and TRBJ1-1, with D perhaps matching TRBD1 (5 bases). The V gene's germline CDR1 is KGHSH and CDR2 LQKENI. The CDR3 spans 14 residues. V lost 10 bases, J lost 3 bases, and 18 bases lay in between. CDR3 DNA sequence: TGTGCCACCCGCCAGGGATTATCCCACACTGAAGCTTTCTTT. Translating it yields CATRQGLSHTEAFF.

V and J are TRBV5-1 and TRBJ1-1; the D gene is possibly TRBD1 (6 bases). The V gene lost 2 bases and the J gene lost 0 bases, with 14 bases spanning the gap. The CDR3 is 16 residues long. The germline gives CDR1 SGHRS, CDR2 YFSETQ. This CDR3 is CASSFGTGKMNTEAFF. For the CDR3, the DNA is TGCGCCAGCAGCTTTGGTACAGGGAAAATGAACACTGAAGCTTTCTTT.

This clone was observed once. V is TRBV29-1 and J is TRBJ2-1; 7 bases map to TRBD2. The CDR3 totals 14 residues. The germline V gene encodes CDR1 SQVTM and CDR2 ANQGSEA. V trimming: 6 bases; J trimming: 4 bases; junction bases outside the gene matches: 9. The CDR3 coding sequence is TGCAGCGTGCACCAGGGAGCGGGGTACAATGAGCAGTTCTTC. Its protein product is CSVHQGAGYNEQFF.

The chain uses TRBV9 and TRBJ2-1; 9 bases match TRBD1. The length of the CDR3 is 14 residues. With V trimmed by 3 bases and J by 8 bases, 6 bases remained unmatched. The germline V gene has CDR1 SGDLS and CDR2 YYNGEE. CDR3 sequence: CASSEGTGIYEQFF. The DNA for the CDR3 is TGTGCCAGCAGCGAAGGGACAGGGATCTATGAGCAGTTCTTC.

The chain uses TRBV6-5 and TRBJ2-3; 10 nucleotides match TRBD2. The CDR3 extends over 15 amino acids. The V gene end was trimmed by 6 bases and the J gene end by 1 base; junction bases not matched to a gene: 4. From germline, CDR1 is MNHEY and CDR2 SVGAGI. The CDR3 coding sequence is TGTGCCAGCAGAATTAGCGGGAGGCGCACAGATACGCAGTATTTT. This translates into CASRISGRRTDTQYF.

This sequence joins TRBV6-2 or TRBV6-3 and TRBJ2-3; no clear D gene. V was cut by 3 bases and J by 2 bases, with 9 bases left in between. This CDR3 region has 14 residues. Germline V gene sequence: CDR1 MNHEY, CDR2 SVGEGT. The CDR3 sequence is CASSYPWHTDTQYF. The DNA for the CDR3 is TGTGCCAGCAGTTATCCCTGGCACACAGATACGCAGTATTTT.

This clone has only one observation. The V gene is TRBV7-6, the J gene TRBJ2-1; possible D gene TRBD2, 5 bases. The CDR3 runs 12 residues. Looked up from germline, CDR1 is SGHVS and CDR2 is FNYEAQ. The V end was cut by 2 bases, the J end by 9 bases, with 8 bases between. The CDR3 nucleotides are TGTGCCAGCAGCTTATCGGGGAGTGAGCAGTTCTTC. This codes for CASSLSGSEQFF.

The chain links TRBV5-1 to TRBJ1-1; 8 bases align to TRBD1. The V gene end was trimmed by 4 bases and the J gene end by 2 bases; junction bases not matched to a gene: 7. Germline-derived CDR1 and CDR2 are SGHRS and YFSETQ. This CDR3 is built from 15 residues. The CDR3 protein is CASSLRQGTNTEAFF. In nucleotides, the CDR3 is TGCGCCAGCAGCCTCCGACAGGGGACAAACACTGAAGCTTTCTTT. Complete variable domain (other parts from reference TRBV5-1 and TRBJ1-1): KAGVTQTPRYLIKTRGQQVTLSCSPISGHRSVSWYQQTPGQGLQFLFEYFSETQRNKGNFPGRFSGRQFSNSRSEMNVSTLELGDSALYLCASSLRQGTNTEAFFGQGTRLTVV.

This chain links TRBV21-1 with TRBJ2-1; no DNA check was done on the table's D call, TRBD2. TRBV21-1 is a pseudogene segment. The CDR3 contains 16 residues. CDR3 nucleotides: TGTGCCAGCAGCGCGACTAGCGGGGGGGCAATAAATGAGCAGTTCTTC. Amino acid sequence: CASSATSGGAINEQFF.

This clone showed up just a few times. The chain is built from TRBV19 and TRBJ2-1; 9 bases match TRBD2. The J segment lost 3 bases and the V segment lost 6 bases, leaving 3 bases of the junction unmatched. From germline, CDR1 is LNHDA and CDR2 SQIVND (reference sequence). This CDR3 region has 14 residues. The CDR3 region is CASRPSGDYNEQFF. The CDR3 coding sequence is TGTGCCAGTAGGCCTAGCGGGGACTACAATGAGCAGTTCTTC.

The rearrangement joins TRBV19 to TRBJ2-5; the match to TRBD2 covers 8 bases. Germline assignment: CDR1 LNHDA and CDR2 SQIVND (reference sequence). The CDR3 is 14 amino acids. V lost 6 bases and J lost 1; bases outside the gene matches: 4. The CDR3 nucleotides read TGTGCCAGTAGGGGCGCGGGAGGCCAAGAGACCCAGTACTTC. This encodes CASRGAGGQETQYF. Variable domain in full (rest from reference TRBV19 and TRBJ2-5): DGGITQSPKYLFRKEGQNVTLSCEQNLNHDAMYWYRQDPGQGLRLIYYSQIVNDFQKGDIAEGYSVSREKKESFPLTVTSAQKNPTAFYLCASRGAGGQETQYFGPGTRLLVL.

This clone turned up a few times. The chain employs TRBV18 and TRBJ1-5; D perhaps matches TRBD1 (5 bases). Germline CDR1 KGHSH, CDR2 LQKENI. V was trimmed by 6 bases and J by 8 bases, leaving 11 bases between them. The CDR3 runs to 12 residues. The CDR3: CASSGTTEPQHF. CDR3 sequence (DNA): TGTGCCAGCTCGGGAACGACAGAGCCCCAGCATTTT.

This clone was seen once. The chain joins TRBV19 to TRBJ2-2, with 12 bases identical to TRBD2. Trimming took 4 bases from V and 4 from J; bases not matched to a gene: 10. The CDR3 has 18 amino acids. Per germline, CDR1 LNHDA and CDR2 SQIVND (reference sequence). The CDR3 DNA follows: TGTGCCAGTAGTACCGAAGGACTAGCGGGAATTTTCACCGGGGAGCTGTTTTTT. Residues: CASSTEGLAGIFTGELFF.

The rearrangement joins TRBV7-9 to TRBJ1-4; TRBD1 is a possible D gene (6 bases). V shed 6 bases and J shed 4 bases, with 15 bases lying between them. This CDR3 is built from 15 residues. CDR1 and CDR2 from the germline V gene are SEHNR and FQNEAQ (reference sequence). CDR3 region: CASSSTTGNNEKLFF. CDR3 coding DNA: TGTGCCAGCAGTTCGACCACAGGGAATAATGAAAAACTGTTTTTT.

The V and J genes are TRBV5-1 and TRBJ1-6, with 7 positions matching TRBD1. The V and J ends lost 8 bases and 7 bases, in that order; junction bases with no gene match: 9. In germline, CDR1 is SGHRS, CDR2 YFSETQ. The CDR3 loop spans 14 amino acids. CDR3 loop: CARTYRGGNSPLHF. The DNA of the CDR3 is TGCGCCAGAACTTACAGGGGTGGCAATTCACCCCTCCACTTT.

The rearrangement links TRBV24-1 to TRBJ2-5, with 8 bases aligning to TRBD1. V lost 4 bases to trimming and J lost 5 bases; unmatched junction nucleotides: 8. This CDR3 is 15 amino acids long. CDR1 and CDR2 (germline): KGHDR, SFDVKD. The CDR3 loop is CATSDSRGLGETQYF. The CDR3 DNA follows: TGTGCCACCAGTGACTCCAGGGGGCTGGGGGAGACCCAGTACTTC.